The rows below give T cell receptor beta chains drawn from one sample of a study of blood T cell repertoires in COVID-19. The table came from immunoSEQ multiplex PCR; TCRdb's copy has only in-frame clones and leaves some out. The data show around 100,000 clones, roughly 80% seen once. Sequencing used peripheral blood. The receptors here all came from a woman between 70 and 85 years old with acute or convalescent COVID-19. The CDR3 runs from the conserved cysteine through the conserved F or W. A D gene is named only where the DNA matches it firmly. Expanded clones are given a class, and other clones once, few, many or no size at all.

j_gene | d_gene | abundance | len | v_gene | CDR3nt | CDR3aa
TRBJ2-7 | . | . | 16 | TRBV9 | TGTGCCAGCAGCGTAGGGAAGGACTCCGGCGGCTACGAGCAGTACTTC | CASSVGKDSGGYEQYF
TRBJ2-7 | . | . | 14 | TRBV19 | TGTGCCAGTAGTGCTAGAGACGGGACCTACGAGCAGTACTTC | CASSARDGTYEQYF
TRBJ1-2 | . | . | 14 | TRBV19 | TGTGCCAGTAGCCAACAGGGAATACAATATGGCTACACCTTC | CASSQQGIQYGYTF
TRBJ1-4 | . | . | 12 | TRBV10-3 | TGTGCCACCGCACTAGGAGGAGAAAAACTGTTTTTT | CATALGGEKLFF
TRBJ1-2 | . | . | 14 | TRBV9 | TGTGCCAGCAGCGTAGCGGAGGGAAATAGCGGCTACACCTTC | CASSVAEGNSGYTF
TRBJ1-1 | . | few | 14 | TRBV5-5 | TGTGCCAGCAGCTCGGCAGGCTCGAACACTGAAGCTTTCTTT | CASSSAGSNTEAFF
TRBJ2-5 | . | . | 15 | TRBV6-1 | TGTGCCAGCAGAGCCACCGGGGGGCCCCAAGAGACCCAGTACTTC | CASRATGGPQETQYF
TRBJ2-1 | . | . | 15 | TRBV2 | TGTGCCAGCAGGGCAGGGGGGAGCTCCTACAATGAGCAGTTCTTC | CASRAGGSSYNEQFF
TRBJ2-7 | . | . | 13 | TRBV29-1 | TGCAGCGTTTGGCAGGACAGTACCTACGAGCAGTACTTC | CSVWQDSTYEQYF
TRBJ1-5 | . | . | 15 | TRBV2 | TGTGCCAGCAGTGGGCGGGGATTAGGCAATCAGCCCCAGCATTTT | CASSGRGLGNQPQHF
TRBJ2-5 | TRBD2 | . | 15 | TRBV10-3 | TGTGCCATCAGTAGCAGCGGGGGAGTCCAAGAGACCCAGTACTTC | CAISSSGGVQETQYF
TRBJ1-2 | TRBD1 | . | 16 | TRBV9 | TGTGCCAGCAGCGTAGCTACCCGGACAGGGGTCGGCGGCTACACCTTC | CASSVATRTGVGGYTF
TRBJ1-1 | . | . | 11 | TRBV12-3/TRBV12-4 | TGTGCCAGCTGCCGAATAGGGGGAGCTTTCTTT | CASCRIGGAFF